Shown below are 20 T cell receptor beta chains from a single sample sequenced in a study of OX40 agonist ivuxolimab in advanced cancers. The repertoire was sequenced with immunoSEQ multiplex PCR; TCRdb's copy has only in-frame clones and lacks some. The repertoire consists of roughly 60,000 clones, with about 88% occurring once and the leading ten covering around 2.1%. The source was CD4+ or CD8+ T cells sorted from blood, collected in a trial of the OX40 agonist ivuxolimab. The receptors here all came from an adult with an advanced solid tumor such as melanoma, head and neck, liver or kidney cancer.

The chain couples TRBV4-1 to TRBJ2-2; D remains ambiguous. V shed 1 base and J shed 6 bases, with 9 bases lying between them. Germline CDR1 reads MGHRA; CDR2 reads YSYEKL. This CDR3 is built from 14 residues. The CDR3 protein is CASSQASLAGELFF. For the CDR3, the DNA is TGCGCCAGCAGCCAAGCGTCGCTCGCCGGGGAGCTGTTTTTT.

The chain recombines TRBV5-1 with TRBJ1-5, with TRBD1 as a possible D gene (5 bases). CDR3 size: 14 residues. V lost 0 bases, J lost 4 bases, and 8 bases lay in between. Germline values: CDR1 SGHRS, CDR2 YFSETQ. CDR3 nucleotides: TGCGCCAGCAGCTTGGGGGACGGAAATCAGCCCCAGCATTTT. Protein product: CASSLGDGNQPQHF. Full variable domain (outside the CDR3, taken from reference TRBV5-1 and TRBJ1-5): KAGVTQTPRYLIKTRGQQVTLSCSPISGHRSVSWYQQTPGQGLQFLFEYFSETQRNKGNFPGRFSGRQFSNSRSEMNVSTLELGDSALYLCASSLGDGNQPQHFGDGTRLSIL.

The chain carries TRBV28 and TRBJ1-2; 7 positions match TRBD1. This CDR3 is built from 15 residues. Germline CDR1 and CDR2: MDHEN and SYDVKM. After removal of 2 bases from V and 5 bases from J, the junction contained 8 bases not matched to a gene. The CDR3 DNA reads TGTGCCAGCAGTTTAGATCCGGGACAGCCATATGGCTACACCTTC. It translates to CASSLDPGQPYGYTF.

V is TRBV27 and J is TRBJ1-2; 8 positions match TRBD1. Germline-derived CDR1 and CDR2 are MNHEY and SMNVEV (reference sequence). This CDR3 comprises 13 residues. Trimming cost V 5 bases and J 8 bases; bases outside gene matches: 7. Here the CDR3 reads CASSGGQVSGYTF. The DNA of the CDR3 is TGTGCCAGCAGTGGGGGACAGGTGTCGGGCTACACCTTC.

V gene TRBV6-5 combines with J gene TRBJ2-4; D is perhaps TRBD1 or TRBD2 (5 bases each). CDR3 length equals 13 residues. The germline V gene encodes CDR1 MNHEY and CDR2 SVGAGI. V lost 3 bases and J lost 9, with 12 bases in between. CDR3 region: CASSYLIGGIQYF. CDR3 DNA sequence: TGTGCCAGCAGTTATCTGATTGGGGGCATTCAGTACTTC.

The rearrangement joins TRBV28 to TRBJ2-7, with 12 bases aligning to TRBD2. V lost 4 bases and J lost 8; bases outside the gene matches: 3. This CDR3 contains 13 residues. Germline lookup yields CDR1 MDHEN and CDR2 SYDVKM. The chain's CDR3 is CASSSRTSGKQYF. The CDR3 nucleotides read TGTGCCAGCAGTTCCCGGACTAGCGGGAAGCAGTACTTC.

The genes are TRBV28 and TRBJ1-5; 12 nucleotides align to TRBD1. Germline V CDR1 and CDR2: MDHEN, SYDVKM. This CDR3 is built from 15 residues. V shed 5 bases, J shed 6 bases, and the junction held 5 bases outside the gene matches. The CDR3 sequence: CASSLRDRGRQPQHF. The CDR3 DNA reads as TGTGCCAGCAGTCTCCGGGACAGGGGGCGTCAGCCCCAGCATTTT.

The chain is built from TRBV6-5 and TRBJ1-1; D is unresolved. Trimming took 4 bases from V and 0 from J, leaving 6 bases between them. Germline CDR1 MNHEY, CDR2 SVGAGI. CDR3 length: 13 amino acids. CDR3 sequence: CASSFGLNTEAFF. The CDR3 DNA reads TGTGCCAGCAGTTTCGGTTTGAACACTGAAGCTTTCTTT.

The chain employs TRBV2 and TRBJ1-6; 11 nucleotides agree with TRBD1. The ends lost 4 bases at V and 6 bases at J; junction bases unmatched: 2. This CDR3 has 15 amino acids. Germline V gene lookup returns CDR1 SNHLY and CDR2 FYNNEI. CDR3 amino acids: CASSGTGGSNSPLHF. In nucleotides, the CDR3 is TGTGCCAGCAGTGGGACAGGGGGCTCTAATTCACCCCTCCACTTT.

The chain uses TRBV15 and TRBJ2-1, with 13 bases identical to TRBD2. The CDR3 consists of 16 residues. The germline CDR1 and CDR2 sequences are LNHNV and YYDKDF (reference sequence). The V segment lost 0 bases and the J segment 8 bases; nucleotides outside the gene matches: 4. As DNA, the CDR3 is TGTGCCACCAGCAGAGAACACGGACTAGCGGGGGATGAGCAGTTCTTC. This encodes CATSREHGLAGDEQFF.

V is TRBV6-6 and J is TRBJ1-4, with D perhaps matching TRBD1 (6 bases). CDR3 length: 16 amino acids. V gave up 4 bases and J gave up 8 bases, with 20 bases separating them. The germline V gene has CDR1 MNHNY and CDR2 SVGAGI (reference sequence). The CDR3: CASSSRNRQAQEKLFF. The DNA of the CDR3 is TGTGCCAGCAGTTCCAGAAATAGACAGGCCCAGGAAAAACTGTTTTTT.

The rearrangement joins TRBV9 to TRBJ2-7, with 10 bases identical to TRBD1. The CDR3 runs 15 residues. CDR1 and CDR2 from the germline V gene are SGDLS and YYNGEE. J was trimmed by 3 bases and V by 0 bases; bases with no gene match: 3. In nucleotides, the CDR3 is TGTGCCAGCAGCGTAGCTGGGACAGGGGACTACGAGCAGTACTTC. Amino acids: CASSVAGTGDYEQYF.

The V call is TRBV5-6, the J call TRBJ2-5; D may be TRBD1 or TRBD2 (5 bases each). The ends were cut back, 2 bases at V and 5 bases at J, with 16 bases in the middle. Germline V lookup: CDR1 SGHDT, CDR2 YYEEEE. This CDR3 region has 15 residues. CDR3: CASSFRSEGTETQYF. CDR3 DNA: TGTGCCAGCAGCTTTCGGTCCGAAGGGACGGAGACCCAGTACTTC.

The chain is built from TRBV28 and TRBJ1-4; D is unclear. Looked up from germline, CDR1 is MDHEN and CDR2 is SYDVKM. The CDR3 is 11 residues long. V lost 2 bases, J lost 8 bases, and 3 bases lay in between. The CDR3 here is CASSLKEKLFF. The CDR3 bases are TGTGCCAGCAGTTTAAAGGAAAAACTGTTTTTT.

The rearrangement uses TRBV7-9 and TRBJ1-2; weak D call: TRBD1 (6 bases). The CDR3 covers 15 residues. Germline CDR1 and CDR2: SEHNR and FQNEAQ (reference sequence). V dropped 2 bases and J dropped 8 bases, with 18 bases sitting between them. Here the CDR3 DNA reads TGTGCCAGCAGCTTATTAGCCGGGGGGCATGAGGGCTACACCTTC. It translates to CASSLLAGGHEGYTF.

This chain joins TRBV29-1 and TRBJ1-1; D unresolved. The V end was cut by 6 bases, the J end by 7 bases, with 18 bases between. The CDR3 length is 13 residues. In germline, CDR1 is SQVTM, CDR2 ANQGSEA. CDR3 in amino acids: CSVLKNLVYEAFF. The DNA for the CDR3 is TGCAGCGTCCTAAAGAACCTGGTTTATGAAGCTTTCTTT.

The chain links TRBV2 to TRBJ2-5, with TRBD2 as a possible D gene (6 bases). The V and J ends lost 6 bases and 5 bases respectively, with 16 bases between them. The V gene's germline CDR1 is SNHLY and CDR2 FYNNEI. The CDR3 length is 14 residues. CDR3 coding DNA: TGTGCCAGCAGGGTCGGAGGGCCAGGGGAGACCCAGTACTTC. Translation: CASRVGGPGETQYF.

The gene calls are TRBV28 and TRBJ1-4; TRBD1 agrees at 11 bases. V trimming: 2 bases; J trimming: 6 bases; junction bases outside the gene matches: 5. Looked up from germline, CDR1 is MDHEN and CDR2 is SYDVKM. This CDR3 contains 16 residues. The DNA of the CDR3 is TGTGCCAGCAGTTTAGGGGACAGGGGGAAGGATGAAAAACTGTTTTTT. The encoded protein is CASSLGDRGKDEKLFF.

The V call is TRBV5-1, the J call TRBJ2-5, with D uncertain. Germline CDR1 and CDR2: SGHRS and YFSETQ. V shed 4 bases and J shed 1 base, with 5 bases lying between them. The CDR3 runs to 12 residues. The chain's CDR3 is CASSLPQETQYF. The CDR3 DNA sequence: TGCGCCAGCAGCCTCCCCCAAGAGACCCAGTACTTC.

The genes are TRBV7-3 and TRBJ2-3, with D possibly being TRBD1 or TRBD2 (6 bases each). The CDR3 covers 15 residues. Deletions cut 3 bases from V and 3 bases from J, with 13 bases between. The germline V gene encodes CDR1 SGHTA and CDR2 FQGTGA. The CDR3 DNA reads TGTGCCAGCAGCTTCGGCCAGGGGAGGACAGATACGCAGTATTTT. This codes for CASSFGQGRTDTQYF.